Listed below are T cell receptor beta chains from one sample, sequenced in a study of cytomegalovirus exposure and HLA in healthy donors. Libraries were prepared by immunoSEQ multiplex PCR; TCRdb keeps only in-frame clonotypes and omits some of them. The sample lists about 160,000 clones, roughly 77% seen once, with 1% in the top ten. Sequencing was done on a sample of PBMCs. The receptors were gathered from a woman between 50 and 59 years old in good health and CMV-seropositive. CDR3s include the opening cysteine and the closing phenylalanine or tryptophan. Each record gives: V gene, J gene, clone size, D gene, CDR3 DNA, CDR3 protein. A D gene is named only where the DNA matches it firmly. Not every row has a clone size; where given, it reads once, few, many or a size class.

V gene: TRBV18; J gene: TRBJ1-2; clone size: .; D gene: .; CDR3 DNA: TGTGCCAGCTCACCATTCGACAGGAACTATGGCTACACCTTC; CDR3 protein: CASSPFDRNYGYTF
V gene: TRBV19; J gene: TRBJ2-7; clone size: .; D gene: TRBD2; CDR3 DNA: TGTGCCAGTAGTCCCACCCCAGCGGGGGGAATCTACGAGCAGTACTTC; CDR3 protein: CASSPTPAGGIYEQYF
V gene: TRBV6-6; J gene: TRBJ1-1; clone size: once; D gene: .; CDR3 DNA: TGTGCCAGCAGTTTCACAGGGTTGGACACTGAAGCTTTCTTT; CDR3 protein: CASSFTGLDTEAFF
V gene: TRBV28; J gene: TRBJ1-5; clone size: .; D gene: TRBD1; CDR3 DNA: TGTGCCACCCAACTCGGACAGGGAATGAGTCAGCCCCAGCATTTT; CDR3 protein: CATQLGQGMSQPQHF
V gene: TRBV20-1; J gene: TRBJ2-7; clone size: .; D gene: TRBD1; CDR3 DNA: TGCAGTGCTAGCCGACAGGGTCAGTACTTC; CDR3 protein: CSASRQGQYF
V gene: TRBV5-3; J gene: TRBJ2-7; clone size: .; D gene: .; CDR3 DNA: TGTGCCAGAAGCATGACCGTTACAGGGATTGAGGATGAGCAGTACTTC; CDR3 protein: CARSMTVTGIEDEQYF
V gene: TRBV28; J gene: TRBJ2-7; clone size: .; D gene: .; CDR3 DNA: TGTGCCAGCAGTTTACCTGTCGCAGTTTGGGCAGCCTCCGAGCAGTACTTC; CDR3 protein: CASSLPVAVWAASEQYF
V gene: TRBV7-2; J gene: TRBJ1-2; clone size: .; D gene: TRBD1; CDR3 DNA: TGTGCCAGCAGCTTATCCGGGACAGGGGGCGTAGGCTATGGCTACACCTTC; CDR3 protein: CASSLSGTGGVGYGYTF
V gene: TRBV2; J gene: TRBJ2-5; clone size: .; D gene: .; CDR3 DNA: TGTGCCAGCAGTACGGGATATGAAACCCAGTACTTC; CDR3 protein: CASSTGYETQYF
V gene: TRBV10-3; J gene: TRBJ2-7; clone size: few; D gene: TRBD2; CDR3 DNA: TGTGCCATCGGGGGGGGAAAGGACGAGCAGTACTTC; CDR3 protein: CAIGGGKDEQYF
V gene: TRBV7-2; J gene: TRBJ2-7; clone size: once; D gene: .; CDR3 DNA: TGTGCCAGCATCATAAGGAGGAGGTCCTACGAGCAGTACTTC; CDR3 protein: CASIIRRRSYEQYF
V gene: TRBV27; J gene: TRBJ1-1; clone size: .; D gene: TRBD1; CDR3 DNA: TGTGCCAGCAGTCCTCGTCCTTTCCGGGACAGGGGCATGAACACTGAAGCTTTCTTT; CDR3 protein: CASSPRPFRDRGMNTEAFF
V gene: TRBV5-1; J gene: TRBJ2-2; clone size: .; D gene: .; CDR3 DNA: TGCGCCAGCAGCTTGGCGGCGGGGGCGAGCGACACCGGGGAGCTGTTTTTT; CDR3 protein: CASSLAAGASDTGELFF
V gene: TRBV7-8; J gene: TRBJ1-2; clone size: .; D gene: .; CDR3 DNA: TGTGCCAGCAGCTTAAATACAGGGTCGGTCTATGGCTACACCTTC; CDR3 protein: CASSLNTGSVYGYTF
V gene: TRBV27; J gene: TRBJ1-5; clone size: .; D gene: .; CDR3 DNA: TGTGCCAGCAGTTTGTCCCTCTATCAGCCCCAGCATTTT; CDR3 protein: CASSLSLYQPQHF
V gene: TRBV7-9; J gene: TRBJ1-1; clone size: .; D gene: .; CDR3 DNA: TGTTCCAGCAGCTTAGAAGGGAGGGGCGAAGCTTTCTTT; CDR3 protein: CSSSLEGRGEAFF
V gene: TRBV10-3; J gene: TRBJ1-1; clone size: few; D gene: .; CDR3 DNA: TGTGCCATCAGTGAGGAGGGGAACACTGAAGCTTTCTTT; CDR3 protein: CAISEEGNTEAFF
V gene: TRBV16; J gene: TRBJ1-2; clone size: .; D gene: .; CDR3 DNA: TGTGCCAGCAGCCAATTCCCCGGGGGGCTCTCTAGTGGCTACACCTTC; CDR3 protein: CASSQFPGGLSSGYTF
V gene: TRBV7-9; J gene: TRBJ2-7; clone size: .; D gene: .; CDR3 DNA: TGTGCCAGCAGCTTAGCAAGGGGTAGGCCCCCCTACGAGCAGTACTTC; CDR3 protein: CASSLARGRPPYEQYF
V gene: TRBV28; J gene: TRBJ1-2; clone size: .; D gene: .; CDR3 DNA: TGTGCCAGCCATCGGGGGGACCTAGGCTACACCTTC; CDR3 protein: CASHRGDLGYTF
V gene: TRBV25-1; J gene: TRBJ2-7; clone size: .; D gene: TRBD2; CDR3 DNA: TGTGCCAGCAGTGAATCTGGACTAGCGGGGGGCACTTCCTACGAGCAGTACTTC; CDR3 protein: CASSESGLAGGTSYEQYF
V gene: TRBV7-8; J gene: TRBJ2-7; clone size: .; D gene: .; CDR3 DNA: TGTGCCAGCAGCTTAAGTCGAGGAGGCGGCGAGCAGTACTTC; CDR3 protein: CASSLSRGGGEQYF
V gene: TRBV2; J gene: TRBJ2-6; clone size: .; D gene: .; CDR3 DNA: TGTGCCAGCAGTGGGGGGGGGCCTGGGGCCAACGTCCTGACTTTC; CDR3 protein: CASSGGGPGANVLTF
V gene: TRBV12-5; J gene: TRBJ2-7; clone size: .; D gene: .; CDR3 DNA: TGTGCTAGTGGTCCTATGACAAAAACCTACGAGCAGTACTTC; CDR3 protein: CASGPMTKTYEQYF
V gene: TRBV28; J gene: TRBJ2-7; clone size: .; D gene: TRBD1; CDR3 DNA: TGTGCCAGCAGTTTGGTAACAGGGGGCATATACGAGCAGTACTTC; CDR3 protein: CASSLVTGGIYEQYF
V gene: TRBV19; J gene: TRBJ2-5; clone size: .; D gene: .; CDR3 DNA: TGTGCCAGTAGTATAGTGGAGGGGGAGACCCAGTACTTC; CDR3 protein: CASSIVEGETQYF
V gene: TRBV5-4; J gene: TRBJ2-2; clone size: .; D gene: .; CDR3 DNA: TGTGCCAGCAGCTTGACGGACACCGGGGAGCTGTTTTTT; CDR3 protein: CASSLTDTGELFF
V gene: TRBV11-2; J gene: TRBJ2-5; clone size: .; D gene: TRBD2; CDR3 DNA: TGTGCCAGCAGCTTGATGGGCGGGAGCCGAAGAGAGACCCAGTACTTC; CDR3 protein: CASSLMGGSRRETQYF
V gene: TRBV18; J gene: TRBJ2-5; clone size: .; D gene: TRBD1; CDR3 DNA: TGTGCCAGCTCATGGCGGACAGGGTCACAAGAGACCCAGTACTTC; CDR3 protein: CASSWRTGSQETQYF
V gene: TRBV9; J gene: TRBJ2-1; clone size: .; D gene: TRBD1; CDR3 DNA: TGTGCCAGCACCGGACAGGGAGTAAATGAGCAGTTCTTC; CDR3 protein: CASTGQGVNEQFF
V gene: TRBV5-1; J gene: TRBJ2-7; clone size: .; D gene: .; CDR3 DNA: TGCGCCAGCAGCGGGCCATCGAGCTCCTACGAGCAGTACTTC; CDR3 protein: CASSGPSSSYEQYF
V gene: TRBV4-3; J gene: TRBJ2-3; clone size: .; D gene: .; CDR3 DNA: TGCGCCAGCAGCCAAGGTCCCCAGCGGACTAGCACAGATACGCAGTATTTT; CDR3 protein: CASSQGPQRTSTDTQYF
V gene: TRBV6-1; J gene: TRBJ1-6; clone size: .; D gene: .; CDR3 DNA: TGTGCCAGCAGTGAAAGGGGCTATAATTCACCCCTCCACTTT; CDR3 protein: CASSERGYNSPLHF
V gene: TRBV5-1; J gene: TRBJ1-4; clone size: .; D gene: TRBD1; CDR3 DNA: TGCGCCAGCAGCTTGGGACAGGGGCGGGGGAATGAAAAACTGTTTTTT; CDR3 protein: CASSLGQGRGNEKLFF
V gene: TRBV27; J gene: TRBJ2-2; clone size: .; D gene: TRBD1; CDR3 DNA: TGTGCCAGCAGTTTATGGTCGACAGGGGGCTATGGCGGGGAGCTGTTTTTT; CDR3 protein: CASSLWSTGGYGGELFF
V gene: TRBV12-1; J gene: TRBJ2-2; clone size: .; D gene: .; CDR3 DNA: TGTGCCAGCAGCGGTGCGGGGGCCGCGTATACCGGGGAGCTGTTTTTT; CDR3 protein: CASSGAGAAYTGELFF
V gene: TRBV2; J gene: TRBJ1-5; clone size: .; D gene: TRBD1; CDR3 DNA: TGTGCCAGCAGTGACCCGACAGGGGCCATAAATCAGCCCCAGCATTTT; CDR3 protein: CASSDPTGAINQPQHF
V gene: TRBV7-2; J gene: TRBJ2-3; clone size: .; D gene: TRBD2; CDR3 DNA: TGTGCCAGCAGCCCCCCCGCGGGAGGGTTCACAGATACGCAGTATTTT; CDR3 protein: CASSPPAGGFTDTQYF
V gene: TRBV11-2; J gene: TRBJ1-1; clone size: .; D gene: .; CDR3 DNA: TGTGCCAGCAGCTTAGGTGGTTTGCCTATAGCTTTCTTT; CDR3 protein: CASSLGGLPIAFF
V gene: TRBV4-2; J gene: TRBJ1-1; clone size: .; D gene: TRBD1; CDR3 DNA: TGTGCCAGCAGCTACGGGACAGGGAGATCGAGCACTGAAGCTTTCTTT; CDR3 protein: CASSYGTGRSSTEAFF
V gene: TRBV5-1; J gene: TRBJ2-7; clone size: .; D gene: .; CDR3 DNA: TGCGCCAGCAGCTTGGGATCGGCAGGGCTATACGAGCAGTACTTC; CDR3 protein: CASSLGSAGLYEQYF
V gene: TRBV7-9; J gene: TRBJ1-1; clone size: .; D gene: .; CDR3 DNA: TGTTCCAGCAGCTTAGGTGTCGCTGAAGCTTTCTTT; CDR3 protein: CSSSLGVAEAFF
V gene: TRBV7-9; J gene: TRBJ2-7; clone size: few; D gene: .; CDR3 DNA: TGTTCCAGCAGCCTACAACAGGGAACCCACGAGCAGTACTTC; CDR3 protein: CSSSLQQGTHEQYF
V gene: TRBV2; J gene: TRBJ2-1; clone size: .; D gene: TRBD2; CDR3 DNA: TGTGCCAGCAGCTTGACTAGCGGGGGTTACAATGAGCAGTTCTTC; CDR3 protein: CASSLTSGGYNEQFF
V gene: TRBV27; J gene: TRBJ1-4; clone size: .; D gene: .; CDR3 DNA: TGTGCCAGCAGTCCACGCGGAGTAATTGAAAAACTGTTTTTT; CDR3 protein: CASSPRGVIEKLFF
V gene: TRBV6-8; J gene: TRBJ2-7; clone size: few; D gene: TRBD2; CDR3 DNA: TGTGCCAGCAGAGTGGGGGGGTCCGATAGATACGAGCAGTACTTC; CDR3 protein: CASRVGGSDRYEQYF
V gene: TRBV7-3; J gene: TRBJ1-1; clone size: .; D gene: .; CDR3 DNA: TGTGCCAGCAGCTCCGGGACTTCTGAAGCTTTCTTT; CDR3 protein: CASSSGTSEAFF
V gene: TRBV9; J gene: TRBJ2-7; clone size: .; D gene: .; CDR3 DNA: TGTGCCAGCAGCGTGGGGGGGCAGCCGTACGAGCAGTACTTC; CDR3 protein: CASSVGGQPYEQYF
V gene: TRBV7-3; J gene: TRBJ2-1; clone size: .; D gene: TRBD2; CDR3 DNA: TGTGCCAGCAGCTTATCGGGGAGGGTCGATGAGCAGTTCTTC; CDR3 protein: CASSLSGRVDEQFF
V gene: TRBV5-1; J gene: TRBJ2-2; clone size: .; D gene: TRBD1; CDR3 DNA: TGCGCCAGCAGACCCGGGACAGGGTACACCGGGGAGCTGTTTTTT; CDR3 protein: CASRPGTGYTGELFF